Listed below are T cell receptor beta chains from one sample, sequenced in a study of blood T cell repertoires in COVID-19. TCRdb keeps only in-frame clones here, not all; method: immunoSEQ multiplex PCR. The sample lists 120,000 or so clones, more than 75% occurring once. The specimen was peripheral blood. The origin of the receptors is a man over 45 with active COVID-19. CDR3s include the opening cysteine and the closing phenylalanine or tryptophan. D genes are given only for firm matches. Clone sizes are given selectively: once, few, many, or a class where the clone is expanded.

>.|TRBJ1-1|TRBV7-3|TRBD1
CASSRGDRDQEAFF
TGTGCCAGCAGCCGAGGTGACAGGGATCAAGAAGCTTTCTTT
>.|TRBJ1-5|TRBV9|TRBD1
CASSVAFGTGDLHSNQPQHF
TGTGCCAGCAGCGTAGCATTCGGGACAGGGGATCTTCATAGCAATCAGCCCCAGCATTTT
>.|TRBJ2-7|TRBV5-1|TRBD2
CASTAGGGGLWYEQYF
TGCGCCAGCACCGCGGGCGGGGGGGGCCTTTGGTACGAGCAGTACTTC
>.|TRBJ2-1|TRBV5-1|TRBD2
CASSLASVAGAVEQFF
TGCGCCAGCAGCTTGGCTTCGGTAGCGGGAGCTGTTGAGCAGTTCTTC
>.|TRBJ2-3|TRBV9|TRBD2
CASSARGSLFSTDTQYF
TGTGCCAGCAGCGCCCGCGGGAGCCTCTTCTCCACAGATACGCAGTATTTT
>.|TRBJ1-5|TRBV2|.
CASSDGGFSNQPQHF
TGTGCCAGCAGTGATGGGGGCTTTAGCAATCAGCCCCAGCATTTT
>.|TRBJ2-5|TRBV18|.
CASSSQETQYF
TGTGCCAGCTCATCTCAAGAGACCCAGTACTTC
>few|TRBJ2-3|TRBV5-1|.
CASSSGDLDTQYF
TGCGCCAGCAGCTCCGGGGATTTGGATACGCAGTATTTT
>.|TRBJ2-1|TRBV11-2|.
CASSFTGWGSSYNEQFF
TGTGCCAGCAGCTTTACAGGTTGGGGCTCGTCCTACAATGAGCAGTTCTTC
>few|TRBJ2-1|TRBV5-1|TRBD1
CASSLTGVSHNEQFF
TGCGCCAGCAGCCTGACAGGGGTGTCACACAATGAGCAGTTCTTC
>.|TRBJ2-2|TRBV5-5|.
CASSLYAGREAGELFF
TGTGCCAGCAGCTTGTACGCGGGGCGCGAGGCCGGGGAGCTGTTTTTT
>.|TRBJ2-5|TRBV5-1|.
CASSPSGLGETQYF
TGCGCCAGCAGCCCGAGCGGGTTAGGCGAGACCCAGTACTTC
>.|TRBJ2-1|TRBV19|TRBD1
CASRGTGYNEQFF
TGTGCCAGTAGGGGGACAGGATACAATGAGCAGTTCTTC
>.|TRBJ2-2|TRBV6-6|TRBD1
CASSKMGQGERELFF
TGTGCCAGCAGTAAGATGGGACAGGGGGAGAGGGAGCTGTTTTTT
>.|TRBJ2-2|TRBV19|.
CASRPMGATGELFF
TGTGCCAGTAGGCCCATGGGGGCGACCGGGGAGCTGTTTTTT
>.|TRBJ1-2|TRBV19|.
CASSSSAQVNYGYTF
TGTGCCAGTAGTTCGTCGGCTCAGGTCAACTATGGCTACACCTTC
>once|TRBJ2-1|TRBV6-5|TRBD1
CASSLNGQGVNEQFF
TGTGCCAGCAGCCTAAATGGACAGGGGGTCAATGAGCAGTTCTTC
>.|TRBJ2-5|TRBV13|.
CASSHRDNQETQYF
TGTGCCAGCAGCCACCGGGACAACCAAGAGACCCAGTACTTC
>.|TRBJ2-1|TRBV6-1|TRBD2
CASRDGGVYNEQFF
TGTGCCAGCAGGGACGGGGGGGTTTACAATGAGCAGTTCTTC
>.|TRBJ1-2|TRBV5-1|TRBD1
CASRTGISNYGYTF
TGCGCCAGCAGGACAGGGATATCTAACTATGGCTACACCTTC
>.|TRBJ1-2|TRBV5-1|.
CASSLVTGYGYTF
TGCGCCAGCAGCTTGGTGACAGGATATGGCTACACCTTC
>once|TRBJ1-2|TRBV25-1|.
CATLYGYGYTF
TGTGCCACGCTGTACGGCTATGGCTACACCTTC
>.|TRBJ2-5|TRBV9|.
CASSRAGAGETQYF
TGTGCCAGCAGTCGTGCCGGGGCGGGGGAGACCCAGTACTTC
>.|TRBJ2-2|TRBV15|.
CATSGQGTGELFF
TGTGCCACCAGCGGGCAGGGGACCGGGGAGCTGTTTTTT
>.|TRBJ1-5|TRBV11-2|.
CASSRGALGNQPQHF
TGTGCCAGCAGCCGGGGGGCCCTCGGCAATCAGCCCCAGCATTTT
>.|TRBJ2-1|TRBV27|TRBD2
CATGLAGGSSYNEQFF
TGTGCCACCGGACTAGCGGGGGGGAGCTCCTACAATGAGCAGTTCTTC
>.|TRBJ1-1|TRBV6-1|TRBD1
CASSDRGLTEAFF
TGTGCCAGCAGTGATAGGGGGCTTACTGAAGCTTTCTTT